The 32 T cell receptor beta chains listed next were all sequenced from one sample in a study of graft-versus-host responses after intestinal transplantation. Libraries were prepared by immunoSEQ multiplex PCR; TCRdb keeps only in-frame clonotypes and omits some of them. The sample includes tens of thousands of clones, around 83% of them seen just once. The specimen was PBMCs, collected about 1,000 days after transplant. These receptors were taken from a human patient who received an intestinal transplant, so some T cells may come from the graft donor.

The CDR3: CASSVGTMNTEAFF. The CDR3 DNA is TGTGCCAGCAGCGTAGGGACGATGAACACTGAAGCTTTCTTT. This rearrangement joins TRBV9 to TRBJ1-1; no definite D call. The germline V and J ends were trimmed by 0 bases and 0 bases, with 6 bases remaining between them. The CDR3 covers 14 residues. CDR1 SGDLS and CDR2 YYNGEE come from the germline V gene. Supplemented by reference TRBV9 and TRBJ1-1, the full variable domain reads DSGVTQTPKHLITATGQRVTLRCSPRSGDLSVYWYQQSLDQGLQFLIQYYNGEERAKGNILERFSAQQFPDLHSELNLSSLELGDSALYFCASSVGTMNTEAFFGQGTRLTVV.

The rearrangement joins TRBV5-1 to TRBJ2-5; TRBD2 might be the D (6 bases). Trimming removed 4 bases at V and 4 bases at J, with 17 bases between. The germline V gene has CDR1 SGHRS and CDR2 YFSETQ. The CDR3 is made up of 15 amino acids. The CDR3 region is CASSPGTRAGETQYF. The DNA of the CDR3 is TGCGCCAGCAGCCCAGGGACTCGAGCGGGAGAGACCCAGTACTTC. Combining the CDR3 with reference TRBV5-1 and TRBJ2-5 gives the whole variable domain KAGVTQTPRYLIKTRGQQVTLSCSPISGHRSVSWYQQTPGQGLQFLFEYFSETQRNKGNFPGRFSGRQFSNSRSEMNVSTLELGDSALYLCASSPGTRAGETQYFGPGTRLLVL.

The chain combines TRBV6-1 with TRBJ2-3; 14 bases map to TRBD2. V was clipped by 7 bases and J by 4 bases; unmatched bases: 4. The CDR3 has 15 amino acids. CDR1 is MNHNS, CDR2 SASEGT, per germline. DNA of the CDR3: TGTGCCAGCACCGGACTAGCGGGAGGTGCAGATACGCAGTATTTT. The encoded protein is CASTGLAGGADTQYF.

The J gene is TRBJ2-5, the V gene TRBV7-9, with D possibly TRBD2 on 5 matching bases. The J call could be wrong; TRBJ2-7 is a better fit for the DNA end. The germline CDR1 and CDR2 sequences are SEHNR and FQNEAQ (reference sequence). The CDR3 covers 17 residues. This chain's CDR3 is CASSFVPGKGVSYEQYF. CDR3 bases: TGTGCCAGCAGCTTCGTACCCGGGAAGGGTGTCTCCTACGAGCAGTACTTC.

This clone was picked up one time. The chain couples TRBV6-4 to TRBJ2-1, with TRBD2 matching 9 bases. The CDR3 sequence is 19 residues long. J lost 7 bases, V lost 5 bases, and 21 bases had no gene match. Germline V gene data show CDR1 as MRHNA and CDR2 as SNTAGT. Here the CDR3 DNA reads TGTGCCAGCAGTTCCCGGGCCCTACTAGCGGGCTCCAGCGGGAATGAGCAGTTCTTC. This codes for CASSSRALLAGSSGNEQFF.

V is TRBV6-9 and J is TRBJ2-7; 7 positions match TRBD2. Germline CDR1 MNHGY, CDR2 SVAAGI. Unmatched junction bases numbered 9, after V lost 3 bases and J lost 7 bases. This CDR3 region has 14 residues. The CDR3 nucleotides read TGTGCCAGCAGTTACTCTTGGTCCGGGGGGGAGCAGTACTTC. It specifies CASSYSWSGGEQYF.

V usage is TRBV5-4 and J usage is TRBJ1-4; D is undetermined. Germline lookup yields CDR1 SGHNT and CDR2 YYREEE (reference sequence). The CDR3 loop spans 13 amino acids. V was cut by 0 bases and J by 0 bases, with 0 bases left in between. CDR3 DNA: TGTGCCAGCAGCTTGGCAACTAATGAAAAACTGTTTTTT. Translating it yields CASSLATNEKLFF. Based on the CDR3 plus reference TRBV5-4 and TRBJ1-4, the full variable domain is ETGVTQSPTHLIKTRGQQVTLRCSSQSGHNTVSWYQQALGQGPQFIFQYYREEENGRGNFPPRFSGLQFPNYSSELNVNALELDDSALYLCASSLATNEKLFFGSGTQLSVL.

The chain recombines TRBV19 with TRBJ1-4; tentatively, D is TRBD1 (5 bases). V dropped 8 bases and J dropped 8 bases, with 15 bases sitting between them. The germline V gene has CDR1 LNHDA and CDR2 SQIVND (reference sequence). This CDR3 has 13 residues. Here the CDR3 reads CASRLRGGEKLFF. In nucleotides, the CDR3 is TGTGCCAGTCGTTTGAGGGGAGGGGAAAAACTGTTTTTT.

This chain links TRBV4-1 with TRBJ1-3; D gene ambiguous. V lost 0 bases and J 0 bases, leaving 12 bases between the germline ends. This CDR3 region has 17 residues. Germline CDR1 reads MGHRA; CDR2 reads YSYEKL. The CDR3 sequence is CASSQDGNSLSGNTIYF. In DNA, the CDR3 is TGCGCCAGCAGCCAAGATGGGAACAGCCTCTCTGGAAACACCATATATTTT.

V is TRBV11-1 and J is TRBJ1-1; possible D gene TRBD1, 5 bases. Trimming removed 3 bases from V and 1 base from J, with 9 bases in between. The CDR3 sequence is 14 residues long. Germline V lookup: CDR1 SGHAT, CDR2 FQDESV (reference sequence). The CDR3 here is CASSFRGKNTEAFF. The CDR3 nucleotides are TGTGCCAGCAGCTTTAGGGGTAAGAACACTGAAGCTTTCTTT.

The CDR3 is CASSLDQGHTIYF. In DNA form, the CDR3 reads TGCGCCAGCAGCTTGGATCAGGGACACACCATATATTTT. The chain couples TRBV5-1 to TRBJ1-3, with D possibly TRBD1 on 5 matching bases. V lost 0 bases to trimming and J lost 8 bases, with 9 bases between them. The germline V gene encodes CDR1 SGHRS and CDR2 YFSETQ. This CDR3 has 13 residues.

The rearrangement links TRBV29-1 to TRBJ2-2; 9 bases map to TRBD1. Germline-derived CDR1 and CDR2 are SQVTM and ANQGSEA. This CDR3 has 14 residues. V shed 5 bases and J 4 bases; nucleotides not matched to a gene: 5. In DNA, the CDR3 is TGCAGCGTTTCCGGGACAGGGAGCACCGGGGAGCTGTTTTTT. Translation gives CSVSGTGSTGELFF.

The J gene is TRBJ2-2, the V gene TRBV7-9, with TRBD1 matching over 7 bases. The V gene's germline CDR1 is SEHNR and CDR2 FQNEAQ (reference sequence). The J segment lost 3 bases and the V segment lost 5 bases, leaving 9 bases of the junction unmatched. CDR3 length equals 16 residues. The CDR3 DNA reads TGTGCCAGCAGCGCACTTGCCGGGACAGACACCGGGGAGCTGTTTTTT. Its protein is CASSALAGTDTGELFF.

By frequency in the sample, this clone is medium-sized (0.01 to 0.1%). The chain recombines TRBV6-4 with TRBJ2-3; TRBD2 matches at 8 bases. This CDR3 spans 15 amino acids. CDR1 and CDR2 (germline): MRHNA, SNTAGT. The V gene end was trimmed by 0 bases and the J gene end by 2 bases; junction bases not matched to a gene: 1. CDR3: CASSDSSGNTDTQYF. The CDR3 nucleotides are TGTGCCAGCAGTGACTCTAGCGGGAACACAGATACGCAGTATTTT.

V and J are TRBV6-6 and TRBJ2-1; no definite D call. The CDR3 is 14 residues long. V was clipped by 5 bases and J by 4 bases, with 12 bases between them. Germline V gene data show CDR1 as MNHNY and CDR2 as SVGAGI (reference sequence). The CDR3 spells CASSRINEYNEQFF. CDR3 DNA: TGTGCCAGCAGTCGGATCAATGAATACAATGAGCAGTTCTTC.

V usage is TRBV19 and J usage is TRBJ2-1; a weak D match, TRBD2 (6 bases). V lost 4 bases to trimming and J lost 7 bases, with 20 bases between them. This CDR3 spans 16 amino acids. Germline loops: CDR1 LNHDA, CDR2 SQIVND (reference sequence). The CDR3, as DNA: TGTGCCAGTAGTAAGATGACTAGTGGATTGGCGAATGAGCAGTTCTTC. Translated: CASSKMTSGLANEQFF.

The chain joins TRBV7-2 to TRBJ2-7; maybe TRBD2 (5 bases). The CDR3 runs 12 residues. CDR1 is SGHTA, CDR2 FQGNSA, per germline. Trimming left V 5 bases short and J 7 bases short, with 12 bases between. The CDR3 sequence: CASSDIKREQYF. The CDR3 DNA sequence: TGTGCCAGCAGCGACATAAAGCGGGAGCAGTACTTC.

The chain recombines TRBV10-3 with TRBJ2-1, with TRBD2 matching over 10 bases. V was pared by 6 bases and J by 6 bases, with 5 bases of the junction left unmatched. The germline CDR1 and CDR2 sequences are ENHRY and SYGVKD. The CDR3 has 14 residues. CDR3 region: CAIRPSGGINEQFF. In DNA, the CDR3 is TGTGCCATCAGACCTAGCGGGGGTATCAATGAGCAGTTCTTC.

This clone was counted a single time. V usage is TRBV11-3 and J usage is TRBJ2-7; TRBD1 agrees at 9 bases. This CDR3 is built from 17 residues. V trimming: 8 bases; J trimming: 0 bases; junction bases outside the gene matches: 14. The germline V gene has CDR1 SGHNT and CDR2 YENEEA. For the CDR3, the DNA is TGTGCCAGCGCCCGGGACAGGGTTAAACGCCTCTCCTACGAGCAGTACTTC. Translating it yields CASARDRVKRLSYEQYF. The variable domain in full, with the rest retrieved from reference TRBV11-3 and TRBJ2-7, is EAGVVQSPRYKIIEKKQPVAFWCNPISGHNTLYWYLQNLGQGPELLIRYENEEAVDDSQLPKDRFSAERLKGVDSTLKIQPAELGDSAVYLCASARDRVKRLSYEQYFGPGTRLTVT.

This clone was counted a few times. This sequence joins TRBV20-1 and TRBJ2-5, with D unclear. CDR3 length: 10 residues. Germline V lookup: CDR1 DFQATT, CDR2 SNEGSKA (reference sequence). V was trimmed by 1 base and J by 6 bases, leaving 3 bases between them. The CDR3 sequence: CSARVQTQYF. For the CDR3, the DNA is TGCAGTGCTAGAGTCCAGACCCAGTACTTC.

DNA of the CDR3: TGTGCCAGCTCACCGCGGCGGAATTGGAATGGCGACGAGCAGTACTTC. Its translation: CASSPRRNWNGDEQYF. The genes are TRBV18 and TRBJ2-7; D uncertain. Deletions cut 3 bases from V and 5 bases from J, with 20 bases between. Germline loops: CDR1 KGHSH, CDR2 LQKENI. The CDR3 extends over 16 amino acids. Based on the CDR3 plus reference TRBV18 and TRBJ2-7, the full variable domain is NAGVMQNPRHLVRRRGQEARLRCSPMKGHSHVYWYRQLPEEGLKFMVYLQKENIIDESGMPKERFSAEFPKEGPSILRIQQVVRGDSAAYFCASSPRRNWNGDEQYFGPGTRLTVT.

The rearrangement uses TRBV27 and TRBJ2-3; D could derive from TRBD1 or TRBD2 (5 bases each). Trimming stripped 4 bases from V and 12 bases from J, with 20 bases between. CDR1 MNHEY and CDR2 SMNVEV come from the germline V gene (reference sequence). The CDR3 is made up of 14 amino acids. The chain's CDR3 is CASSSPPPQGAQYF. CDR3 nucleotides: TGTGCCAGCAGTTCCCCACCCCCCCAGGGAGCCCAGTATTTT.

This chain links TRBV28 with TRBJ2-1; D is ambiguous. Trimming removed 6 bases at V and 0 bases at J, with 18 bases between. The CDR3 sequence is 17 residues long. CDR1 is MDHEN and CDR2 is SYDVKM in the germline V gene. Here the CDR3 DNA reads TGTGCCAGCAGCTCAAGAGACCACTTTGCCTCCTACAATGAGCAGTTCTTC. This translates into CASSSRDHFASYNEQFF.

The gene calls are TRBV5-5 and TRBJ1-6; TRBD1 matches 10 bases. There are 18 residues in the CDR3. Germline lookup yields CDR1 SGHKS and CDR2 YYEKEE (reference sequence). With V trimmed by 0 bases and J by 8 bases, 11 bases remained unmatched. The CDR3 reads CASSLGQGAGRPDSPLHF. CDR3 in DNA: TGTGCCAGCAGCTTGGGACAGGGGGCGGGGCGCCCCGATTCACCCCTCCACTTT. Full variable domain (rest looked up from reference TRBV5-5 and TRBJ1-6): DAGVTQSPTHLIKTRGQQVTLRCSPISGHKSVSWYQQVLGQGPQFIFQYYEKEERGRGNFPDRFSARQFPNYSSELNVNALLLGDSALYLCASSLGQGAGRPDSPLHFGNGTRLTVT.

The chain joins TRBV18 to TRBJ2-7; tentatively, D is TRBD2 (5 bases). Germline loops: CDR1 KGHSH, CDR2 LQKENI. The CDR3 contains 13 residues. The ends were cut back, 8 bases at V and 3 bases at J, with 14 bases in the middle. DNA of the CDR3: TGTGCCAGCCACCCTAGCTCCGTCTACGAGCAGTACTTC. Protein sequence: CASHPSSVYEQYF.

The chain carries TRBV28 and TRBJ2-5; the D gene is possibly TRBD1 (6 bases). In germline, CDR1 is MDHEN, CDR2 SYDVKM. V dropped 5 bases and J dropped 5 bases, with 12 bases sitting between them. This CDR3 comprises 13 residues. DNA for the CDR3: TGTGCCAGCAGTCGGACAGCGGTGGAGACCCAGTACTTC. Protein product: CASSRTAVETQYF.

The gene calls are TRBV7-9 and TRBJ2-7; D not certain. The CDR3 is made up of 15 amino acids. Looked up from germline, CDR1 is SEHNR and CDR2 is FQNEAQ (reference sequence). The V end lost 4 bases, the J end lost 0 bases, and 13 bases lay between the germline ends. CDR3: CASSSPAGSSYEQYF. The CDR3 region has the DNA TGTGCCAGCAGCTCCCCAGCCGGCAGCTCCTACGAGCAGTACTTC.

This clone was picked up one time. The rearrangement links TRBV7-9 to TRBJ2-5; 9 bases match TRBD1. The assigned J gene may be wrong: the sequence end matches TRBJ2-7 better. The CDR3 totals 13 residues. Germline values: CDR1 SEHNR, CDR2 FQNEAQ (reference sequence). The CDR3 DNA follows: TGTGCCCTGGGCGGGACAGGGTCCCACGAGCAGTACTTC. This encodes CALGGTGSHEQYF.

This clone was observed a few times. The rearrangement links TRBV2 to TRBJ1-1, with TRBD1 as a possible D gene (6 bases). The CDR3 spans 15 residues. Germline V gene data show CDR1 as SNHLY and CDR2 as FYNNEI. Trimming left V 8 bases short and J 1 base short, with 17 bases between. CDR3 residues: CASRGRGRTNTEAFF. DNA of the CDR3: TGTGCCAGCCGCGGGCGGGGGCGAACGAACACTGAAGCTTTCTTT.

V gene TRBV5-1 combines with J gene TRBJ2-3; 7 bases match TRBD1. Germline assignment: CDR1 SGHRS and CDR2 YFSETQ. The CDR3 is 17 residues long. Trimming at V came to 0 bases and at J to 4 bases, leaving 11 bases not matched to a gene. The CDR3 is CASSLAAGGTRADTQYF. CDR3 sequence (DNA): TGCGCCAGCAGCTTGGCGGCAGGGGGTACTAGGGCAGATACGCAGTATTTT.

The rearrangement joins TRBV6-1 to TRBJ1-3, with D uncertain. The CDR3 is made up of 14 amino acids. From germline, CDR1 is MNHNS and CDR2 SASEGT. V was clipped by 6 bases and J by 2 bases, with 11 bases between them. The CDR3 reads CASRVDEPGNTIYF. The CDR3 bases are TGTGCCAGCAGAGTGGACGAACCTGGAAACACCATATATTTT.

The chain combines TRBV28 with TRBJ1-5; tentatively, D is TRBD1 (6 bases). Trimming cost V 3 bases and J 0 bases, with 33 bases left between them. CDR1 and CDR2 from the germline V gene are MDHEN and SYDVKM. CDR3 length: 23 amino acids. CDR3 amino acids: CASSFWDTNRPRTPKNSNQPQHF. The CDR3 coding sequence is TGTGCCAGCAGTTTTTGGGACACTAATAGACCCCGGACTCCCAAAAATAGCAATCAGCCCCAGCATTTT.